Below are 5 T cell receptor beta chains sequenced from a single sample in a study of tumor T cells in aggressive B-cell lymphoma (dated by TCRdb to 2015 to 2018). Library preparation used the immunoSEQ multiplex PCR assay. TCRdb stores this immuneACCESS table with in-frame sequences only. Part of the clones is absent; in the studies checked, under half of the shortfall reflects unresolved V genes, and no reason is known for the rest. Here the sample has 7,000 to 9,500 clones; about 85% occur a single time. More than 3% of the sample rests with the top ten. Sequencing was done on a sample of tumor tissue. These receptors came from an adult with diffuse large B cell lymphoma.

This chain connects TRBV7-9 to TRBJ2-7; 8 bases align to TRBD1. Germline CDR1 and CDR2: SEHNR and FQNEAQ (reference sequence). The CDR3 covers 12 residues. The junction had 5 bases not matched to a gene; V was cut back by 5 bases and J by 8 bases. For the CDR3, the DNA is TGTGCCAGCAGCCCACAGGGGGAACAGCAGTACTTC. Its translation is CASSPQGEQQYF. Based on the CDR3 plus reference TRBV7-9 and TRBJ2-7, the full variable domain is DTGVSQNPRHKITKRGQNVTFRCDPISEHNRLYWYRQTLGQGPEFLTYFQNEAQLEKSRLLSDRFSAERPKGSFSTLEIQRTEQGDSAMYLCASSPQGEQQYFGPGTRLTVT.

This clone has only a few counts. The rearrangement links TRBV7-2 to TRBJ1-2; tentatively, D is TRBD1 (6 bases). Trimming cost V 9 bases and J 0 bases, with 14 bases left between them. Germline CDR1 and CDR2: SGHTA and FQGNSA. The CDR3 loop spans 14 amino acids. The CDR3 DNA reads as TGTGCCAGATCAGGGGACCGTTCTAACTATGGCTACACCTTC. Its protein is CARSGDRSNYGYTF.

The J gene is TRBJ2-1, the V gene TRBV6-1; perhaps TRBD2 as D (5 bases). Germline assignment: CDR1 MNHNS and CDR2 SASEGT. V was clipped by 6 bases and J by 6 bases, with 18 bases between them. The CDR3 runs to 15 residues. CDR3 sequence: CASSSGFTRGNEQFF. The CDR3 region has the DNA TGTGCCAGCAGCTCGGGGTTCACCCGAGGCAATGAGCAGTTCTTC.

The rearrangement joins TRBV5-6 to TRBJ1-5; D may be TRBD1 (5 bases). The CDR3 length is 14 residues. Between the trimmed V and J ends, which lost 0 bases and 2 bases, there was a span of 6 bases. Per germline, CDR1 SGHDT and CDR2 YYEEEE. The CDR3 protein is CASSLARGNQPQHF. The CDR3 DNA sequence: TGTGCCAGCAGCTTGGCCAGGGGCAATCAGCCCCAGCATTTT.

This chain links TRBV27 with TRBJ1-5; D perhaps matches TRBD1 (5 bases). The CDR3 is made up of 17 amino acids. Trimming cost V 8 bases and J 0 bases, with 20 bases left between them. In germline, CDR1 is MNHEY, CDR2 SMNVEV (reference sequence). The CDR3 DNA sequence: TGTGCCAGCGGACCTCTGGCCGGGGGGGATAGCAATCAGCCCCAGCATTTT. This gives the protein CASGPLAGGDSNQPQHF.